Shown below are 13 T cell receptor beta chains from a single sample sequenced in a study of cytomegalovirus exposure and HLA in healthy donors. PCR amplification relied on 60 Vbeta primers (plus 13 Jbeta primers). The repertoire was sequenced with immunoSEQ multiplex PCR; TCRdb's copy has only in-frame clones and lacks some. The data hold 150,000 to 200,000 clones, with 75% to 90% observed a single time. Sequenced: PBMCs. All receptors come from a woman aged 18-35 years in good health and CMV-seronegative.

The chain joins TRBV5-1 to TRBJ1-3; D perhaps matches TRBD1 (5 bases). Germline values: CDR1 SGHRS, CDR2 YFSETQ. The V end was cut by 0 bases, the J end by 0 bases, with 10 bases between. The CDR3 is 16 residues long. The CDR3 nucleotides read TGCGCCAGCAGCTTGGCAGGGCATTACTCTGGAAACACCATATATTTT. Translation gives CASSLAGHYSGNTIYF.

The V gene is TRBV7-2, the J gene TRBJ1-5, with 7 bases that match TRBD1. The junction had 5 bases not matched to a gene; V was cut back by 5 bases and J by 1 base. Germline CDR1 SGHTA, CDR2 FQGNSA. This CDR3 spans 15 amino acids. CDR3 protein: CASSQGTASNQPQHF. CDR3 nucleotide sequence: TGTGCCAGCAGCCAGGGGACAGCAAGCAATCAGCCCCAGCATTTT.

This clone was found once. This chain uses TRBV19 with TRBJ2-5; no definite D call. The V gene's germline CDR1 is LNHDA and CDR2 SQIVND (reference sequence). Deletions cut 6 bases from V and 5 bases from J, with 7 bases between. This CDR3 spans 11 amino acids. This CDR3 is CASSLGETQYF. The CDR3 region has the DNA TGTGCCAGTAGCCTCGGGGAGACCCAGTACTTC.

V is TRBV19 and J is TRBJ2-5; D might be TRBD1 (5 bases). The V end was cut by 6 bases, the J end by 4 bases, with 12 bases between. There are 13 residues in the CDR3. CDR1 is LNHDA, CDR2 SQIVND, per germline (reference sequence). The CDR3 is CASSQNQGETQYF. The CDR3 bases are TGTGCCAGTAGCCAGAATCAGGGAGAGACCCAGTACTTC.

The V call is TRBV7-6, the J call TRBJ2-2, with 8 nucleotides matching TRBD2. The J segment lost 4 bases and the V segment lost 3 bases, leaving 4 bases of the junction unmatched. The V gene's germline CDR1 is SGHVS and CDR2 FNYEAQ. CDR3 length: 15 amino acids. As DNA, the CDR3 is TGTGCCAGCAGCTTCGGCGGGGGGACCACCGGGGAGCTGTTTTTT. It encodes CASSFGGGTTGELFF.

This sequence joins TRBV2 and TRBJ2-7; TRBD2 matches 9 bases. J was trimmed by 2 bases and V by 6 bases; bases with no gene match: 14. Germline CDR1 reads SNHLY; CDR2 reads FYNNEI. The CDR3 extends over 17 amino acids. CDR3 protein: CASSEIGLAYAAYEQYF. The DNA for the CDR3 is TGTGCCAGCAGCGAAATCGGACTAGCGTATGCTGCCTACGAGCAGTACTTC.

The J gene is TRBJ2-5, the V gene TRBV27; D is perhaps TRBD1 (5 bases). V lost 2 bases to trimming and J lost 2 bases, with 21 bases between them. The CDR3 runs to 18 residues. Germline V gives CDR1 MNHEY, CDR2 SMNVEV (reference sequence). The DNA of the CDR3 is TGTGCCAGCAGTTTAAGGCTAGGGCAGGGTGGGAATCAAGAGACCCAGTACTTC. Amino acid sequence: CASSLRLGQGGNQETQYF.

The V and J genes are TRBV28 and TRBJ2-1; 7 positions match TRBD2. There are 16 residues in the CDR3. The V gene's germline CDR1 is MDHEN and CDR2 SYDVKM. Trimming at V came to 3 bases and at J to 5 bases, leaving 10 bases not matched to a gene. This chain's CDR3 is CASSFASGGQDNEQFF. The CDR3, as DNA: TGTGCCAGCAGTTTTGCGTCGGGAGGTCAGGACAATGAGCAGTTCTTC.

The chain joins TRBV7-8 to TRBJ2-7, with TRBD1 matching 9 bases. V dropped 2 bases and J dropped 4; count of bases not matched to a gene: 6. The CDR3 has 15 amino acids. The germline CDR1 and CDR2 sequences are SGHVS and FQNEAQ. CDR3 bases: TGTGCCAGCAGCTTATCAGACGACAGGGGGTACGAGCAGTACTTC. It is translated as CASSLSDDRGYEQYF.

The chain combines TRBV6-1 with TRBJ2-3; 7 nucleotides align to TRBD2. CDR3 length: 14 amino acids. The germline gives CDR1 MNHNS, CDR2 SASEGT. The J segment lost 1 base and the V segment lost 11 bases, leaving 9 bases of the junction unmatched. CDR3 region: CAPGWGGGTDTQYF. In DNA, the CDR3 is TGTGCCCCGGGGTGGGGGGGAGGCACAGATACGCAGTATTTT.

CDR3 in DNA: TGTGCCATCAGTGACCAGGACAGCTATGGCTACACCTTC. Its translation is CAISDQDSYGYTF. The chain joins TRBV10-3 to TRBJ1-2; D might be TRBD1 (6 bases). Germline values: CDR1 ENHRY, CDR2 SYGVKD. Trimming cost V 3 bases and J 4 bases, with 9 bases left between them. The CDR3 has 13 amino acids.

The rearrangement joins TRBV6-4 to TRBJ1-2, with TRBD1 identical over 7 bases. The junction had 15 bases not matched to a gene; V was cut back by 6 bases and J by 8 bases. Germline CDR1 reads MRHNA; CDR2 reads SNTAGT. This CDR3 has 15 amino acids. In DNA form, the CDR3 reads TGTGCCAGCAGGAGGGACAGCACAGACTTCTCGGGCTACACCTTC. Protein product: CASRRDSTDFSGYTF.

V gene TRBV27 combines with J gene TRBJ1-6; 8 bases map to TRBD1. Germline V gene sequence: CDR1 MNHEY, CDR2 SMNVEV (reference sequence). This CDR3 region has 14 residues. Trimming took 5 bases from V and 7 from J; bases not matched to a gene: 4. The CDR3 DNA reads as TGTGCCAGCAGTCTCGACAGGGGAAATTCACCCCTCCACTTT. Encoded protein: CASSLDRGNSPLHF.